This T cell receptor (beta chain) was recorded in a study of blood T cells in healthy people across ages. Study details: There was about one barcoded beta molecule captured by template switching per two T cells. Findings of the study overall: A strong correlation was seen between TCR beta diversity and naive T cell percentage. With unsorted PBMCs, a conclusive comparison of naive versus antigen-experienced cells was not possible.

Germline V gene data show CDR1 as MGHRA and CDR2 as YSYEKL. The CDR3 consists of 13 residues. The V segment lost 1 base and the J segment 7 bases; nucleotides outside the gene matches: 3. This clonotype turned up a few times. Antigen: not known. Together with a sample-barcoded 5' primer, a J-beta primer mix was included in a second PCR lasting about 6 to 11 cycles. TCRdb re-analysed the 5' RACE reads in MiXCR, keeping a single row per CDR3 protein. This sample yields some 800,000 distinct CDR3 sequences, of which roughly 44% are seen a single time; approximately 20% belongs to the top ten. This sequence joins TRBV4-1 and TRBJ2-7, with 8 bases identical to TRBD1. The TCR comes from a man aged 55 to 70 in good health. Sequencing was done on a sample of blood. DNA for the CDR3: TGCGCCAGCAGCCAAGGGGACAGGAGTGAGCAGTACTTC. This sequence encodes CASSQGDRSEQYF.